These 9 T cell receptor beta chains were sequenced from one sample in a study of T cells in Graves' hyperthyroidism and ophthalmopathy. RNA transcripts were the template for amplifying TCR beta CDR3 regions. The HTBI primer set drove a first-round RT-PCR of the TCR CDR3. TCRdb itself ran the multiplex PCR reads through MiXCR, one entry per CDR3 protein. Among hundreds of thousands of distinct CDR3 sequences listed, 15% to 17% were seen once. Sequencing was carried out using blood. Receptor source: a woman aged 18-29 years with Graves' hyperthyroidism.

The rearrangement links TRBV12-3 or TRBV12-4 to TRBJ1-1, with D possibly TRBD1 on 5 matching bases. V was clipped by 5 bases and J by 3 bases, with 19 bases between them. This CDR3 region has 16 residues. CDR3 amino acids: CASSALAGTEYTEAFF. The CDR3 DNA reads TGTGCCAGCAGTGCTTTGGCCGGGACCGAGTACACTGAAGCTTTCTTT.

This clonotype was seen many times. The chain has TRBV7-9 and TRBJ2-1; a possible D gene is TRBD2 (6 bases). Trimming pared 1 base from V and 5 bases from J, leaving 12 bases between. CDR3 length equals 15 residues. Germline V lookup: CDR1 SEHNR, CDR2 FQNEAQ (reference sequence). The CDR3 coding sequence is TGTGCCAGCAGCTTAGGGTCCGGGACTCACAATGAGCAGTTCTTC. This gives the protein CASSLGSGTHNEQFF.

This clonotype has more than one count but fewer than ten. This may stem from a read error, because a much larger clone lies one nucleotide away. The chain combines TRBV3-1 with TRBJ2-1, with D uncertain. Germline V gene sequence: CDR1 LGHDT, CDR2 YNNKEL (reference sequence). The CDR3 length is 12 residues. CDR3 in DNA: TGTGCCAGCAGCCATCCGCTCAATGAGCAGTCCTTC. Protein: CASSHPLNEQSF.

This clonotype was recorded many times. This chain joins TRBV10-3 and TRBJ2-2; D perhaps matches TRBD2 (6 bases). The CDR3 runs 16 residues. The germline V and J ends were trimmed by 0 bases and 1 base, with 9 bases remaining between them. Looked up from germline, CDR1 is ENHRY and CDR2 is SYGVKD. The CDR3 nucleotides are TGTGCCATCAGTGAGTCGGACTACTTGAACACCGGGGAGCTGTTTTTT. This sequence encodes CAISESDYLNTGELFF.

In its sample, this clonotype was seen many times. The chain joins TRBV7-2 to TRBJ2-5; TRBD2 matches at 8 bases. Per the germline V gene, CDR1 is SGHTA and CDR2 is FQGNSA. The CDR3 loop spans 15 amino acids. The V and J ends lost 1 base and 5 bases, in that order; junction bases with no gene match: 6. CDR3 loop: CASSLDGGGSETQYF. The CDR3 DNA is TGTGCCAGCAGCTTAGACGGCGGGGGGTCGGAGACCCAGTACTTC.

This clonotype was found many times. The rearrangement uses TRBV29-1 and TRBJ1-3, with D uncertain. Germline-derived CDR1 and CDR2 are SQVTM and ANQGSEA. The ends were cut back, 0 bases at V and 0 bases at J, with 3 bases in the middle. The CDR3 has 13 residues. The CDR3 region is CSVEEVSGNTIYF. In nucleotides, the CDR3 is TGCAGCGTTGAAGAGGTCTCTGGAAACACCATATATTTT.

This clonotype was counted many times. The chain is built from TRBV6-1 and TRBJ2-5, with D tentatively TRBD2 (5 bases). CDR3 length equals 14 residues. The V end lost 2 bases, the J end lost 0 bases, and 7 bases lay between the germline ends. Germline assignment: CDR1 MNHNS and CDR2 SASEGT. DNA of the CDR3: TGTGCCAGCAGTGAAACGGGGTACCAAGAGACCCAGTACTTC. The encoded protein is CASSETGYQETQYF.

The V and J genes are TRBV13 and TRBJ2-3; 9 nucleotides align to TRBD1. The CDR3 totals 14 residues. V lost 5 bases, J lost 7 bases, and 7 bases stayed unmatched. In germline, CDR1 is PRHDT, CDR2 FYEKMQ (reference sequence). In DNA form, the CDR3 reads TGTGCCAGCAGCGTACAGGGGGCGCGGAATACGCAGTATTTT. Translating it yields CASSVQGARNTQYF.

The chain has TRBV7-2 and TRBJ2-7; 8 bases are shared with TRBD1. CDR3 length: 16 residues. CDR1 is SGHTA, CDR2 FQGNSA, per germline. V shed 7 bases and J 6 bases; nucleotides not matched to a gene: 17. The CDR3 DNA sequence: TGTGCCAGCACCATCGGCCCTGGACAGGGATCATCCGAGCAGTACTTC. This translates into CASTIGPGQGSSEQYF.